This T cell receptor beta chain derives from a study of blood T cell repertoires in COVID-19. Repertoires were generated with immunoSEQ multiplex PCR, while TCRdb's copy carries only in-frame clones and drops some. The sample has around 79,000 clones, about nine tenths seen once. CDR3 length: 16 residues. Per the germline V gene, CDR1 is LGHDT and CDR2 is YNNKEL (reference sequence). Losses at the gene ends were 1 base for V and 4 bases for J; bases not matched to a gene: 9. This TCR derives from a human donor in a cohort sampled during active COVID-19. The V gene is TRBV3-1 (or the pseudogene TRBV3-2), the J gene TRBJ2-5; 7 positions match TRBD2. The sample taken for sequencing was peripheral blood. CDR3 residues: CASSQVGGTGGETQYF. DNA for the CDR3: TGTGCCAGCAGCCAAGTCGGGGGGACCGGAGGAGAGACCCAGTACTTC.